This is a list of T cell receptor beta chains from one sample in a study of T cell responses to AZD1222 COVID-19 vaccine. Sequencing was performed with immunoSEQ multiplex PCR; in TCRdb, only in-frame clones are kept and a portion is missing. Here the sample spans about 140,000 clones, about 89% being singletons. The starting material was peripheral blood, obtained 28 days after the second dose of the MenACWY control vaccine. These receptors were collected from an adult who received the MenACWY meningococcal vaccine as a control. Both conserved end residues are part of each CDR3. The D gene is left open where the match is weak. Clone size, where shown, is once, few, many, or a class for clones that have expanded.

v_call	clone_size	d_call	cdr3_length	j_call	cdr3_nt	cdr3_aa
TRBV9	NA	NA	12	TRBJ1-6	TGTGCCAGCAGCCCCCCAGTTTCACCCCTCCACTTT	CASSPPVSPLHF
TRBV5-6	NA	NA	18	TRBJ1-5	TGTGCCAGCAGCTTGTCAGGCGGCCCGGCTGGGGGCAATCAGCCCCAGCATTTT	CASSLSGGPAGGNQPQHF
TRBV5-1	NA	TRBD1	14	TRBJ1-6	TGCGCCAGCAGCTTAGACAGGGCTCAATCACCCCTCCACTTT	CASSLDRAQSPLHF
TRBV29-1	NA	TRBD1	12	TRBJ1-1	TGCAGCGTGAGACAGGGGCTTAGTGAAGCTTTCTTT	CSVRQGLSEAFF
TRBV6-5	once	TRBD1	14	TRBJ1-1	TGTGCCAGCAGTCGGACAGGATCTGACACTGAAGCTTTCTTT	CASSRTGSDTEAFF
TRBV7-9	NA	NA	18	TRBJ2-6	TGTGCCAGCAGCTTAAGTATTAGTATACGCTCTGGGGCCAACGTCCTGACTTTC	CASSLSISIRSGANVLTF
TRBV10-3	NA	NA	13	TRBJ1-1	TGTGCCATCACGGCCGACAGGATCACTGAAGCTTTCTTT	CAITADRITEAFF
TRBV27	NA	TRBD1	15	TRBJ2-3	TGTGCCAGCAGTCACAGGGGGCGCGGGACAGATACGCAGTATTTT	CASSHRGRGTDTQYF
TRBV6-5	once	NA	15	TRBJ2-7	TGTGCCAGCAGTTACCCTCGGGACATTTCCTACGAGCAGTACTTC	CASSYPRDISYEQYF
TRBV19	few	NA	16	TRBJ1-4	TGTGCCAGTAGTCAAAGGGCAGTAGCAACTAATGAAAAACTGTTTTTT	CASSQRAVATNEKLFF
TRBV19	NA	TRBD1	17	TRBJ2-7	TGTGCCAGTAGCCAATTAGCCGGGACAGGGGGTCAGAACGAGCAGTACTTC	CASSQLAGTGGQNEQYF
TRBV19	NA	TRBD1	14	TRBJ2-7	TGTGCCAGTAGTACCGGGACAGGGGGTAAAGAGCAGTACTTC	CASSTGTGGKEQYF
TRBV11-2	NA	NA	17	TRBJ1-5	TGTGCCAGCAGCTTAACCCCCACACCACGTAGCAATCAGCCCCAGCATTTT	CASSLTPTPRSNQPQHF
TRBV19	NA	NA	14	TRBJ2-3	TGTGCCAGTAGCCGACAACCGACAGGTGATACGCAGTATTTT	CASSRQPTGDTQYF